The text below deals with one TCR beta chain. The target antigen is unknown. V was pared by 0 bases and J by 15 bases, with 8 bases of the junction left unmatched. This CDR3 comprises 13 residues. Germline V gene sequence: CDR1 SGHAT, CDR2 FQNNGV. This sample stems from a study of T cells in localized non-small cell lung cancer. Study-wide findings and caveats: A median of about 54 of the top 100 tumor clones appeared in adjacent lung, which was paired and uninvolved. Longer overall survival was seen with higher T cell density measured in blood. Among the tissues sampled, uninvolved adjacent lung had the highest T cell clonality, above tumor. Heterogeneity stays possible, as sequencing covered only one tumor region.

Here immunoSEQ multiplex PCR was the method, and the copy in TCRdb shows in-frame clones only, minus some. The data contain nearly 40,000 clones, around 86% of them singletons. The TCR was taken from a man aged 18-55 years with stage I lung adenocarcinoma. This chain links TRBV11-2 with TRBJ1-5; TRBD1 agrees at 7 bases. This material consisted of peripheral blood, taken before any cancer treatment. CDR3 nucleotide sequence: TGTGCCAGCAGCTTAGATCTTTCGCCAGGGGGGCATTTT. It encodes CASSLDLSPGGHF.